One T cell receptor beta chain is described in this entry. This clonotype turned up a few times. Its antigen is currently not known. No quality values exist for individual bases; no much larger clone is one base distant. The sample's time point label is to be understood as: persistent/refractory GD, antithyroid drugs over 5 years with positive TRAb. RNA was extracted from PBMCs in TRIzol for both TCR sequencing and RNA sequencing. Graves' disease was diagnosed according to American Thyroid Association guidelines. Patients were recruited from an endocrinology department in Xi'an, China. From each patient, about 8.9 milliliters of peripheral blood was collected into an EDTA anticoagulant tube. Ficoll Paque Plus density gradient separation was used to isolate PBMCs, and no further T cell sorting was performed. An Agilent 2100 Bioanalyzer and agarose gel were used to assess RNA quality, and a NanoDrop 2000 was used to measure RNA concentration.

There are 14 amino acids in the CDR3, from cysteine to phenylalanine inclusive. Of all the DNA, just the CDR3 is kept, 42 bases in frame from base 1. CDR1 and CDR2, looked up from the germline V gene (reference sequence), are MNHEY and SMNVEV. Clipping removes 6 bases from V and 2 bases from J, with 6 as the unmatched junction base count. Receptor libraries were prepared by multiplex PCR. Sequenced using an Illumina HiSeq 4000. To build TCR beta libraries, CDR3 regions were amplified by Arm-PCR using iRepertoire HTBI primers. Before sequencing, the PCR products underwent gel purification. In the source study's methods: Gene usage analysis of CDR3 amino acid clonotypes used the approximately 62 TRBV and about 13 TRBJ segments found across samples. COPE and FqMerger were used to merge the filtered high-quality paired reads into contigs. BLAST was used to align contigs to the IMGT TRBV, TRBD and TRBJ reference genes, and CDR3 was defined following IMGT. Clonotypes above 0.1% frequency were classified as highly expanded clones. Repertoire diversity was measured by Shannon entropy, and V-J evenness by the Gini coefficient. A clonotype found in more than one individual was treated as public. In TCRdb, the public reads were trimmed at Q25 with fastp and aligned with MiXCR, with productive beta chains retained. Under each unique CDR3 protein, matching rows form one entry showing the most common genes and DNA. The V and J calls follow TCRdb's processing rather than the paper's. This sample has about 660,000 distinct CDR3 sequences in its table, and 30% of those were observed once. The ten largest clones represent about 40% of the sample.

This entry belongs to a study of regulatory T cells in long-lasting Graves disease (dated by TCRdb to 2020 to 2023). Describing the broader study: To count as having persistent Graves' disease, a patient had to have received antithyroid drug treatment for over 5 years with TSH receptor autoantibodies remaining persistently positive. Peripheral blood TCR sequencing and RNA sequencing compared persistent Graves' disease patients with newly diagnosed Graves' disease patients. The study was conducted in China and was registered as a clinical trial. A total of approximately 35 samples underwent TCR sequencing: 13 from persistent and around 20 from newly diagnosed Graves' disease patients. In the clinical cohort, patients with persistent Graves' disease had used antithyroid drugs for an average of about 9.3 years.

Study-wide findings and limitations: Sequencing and analysis were restricted to the TCR beta chain. Preferential use of TRBV28, TRBJ1-2 and TRBJ2-5 was observed in persistent disease, whereas TRBV20-1 and TRBJ2-1 were favored in newly diagnosed disease. The study examined only peripheral blood because the primary lesion, thyroid tissue, could not be accessed. Lower TCR Shannon entropy and fewer highly expanded clones were observed in persistent Graves' disease patients than in newly diagnosed patients, which suggested clonal expansion. A larger number of public clonotypes was shared among persistent patients (more than 2,500) than among newly diagnosed patients (around 890). The authors noted that the small sample size was a limitation that may lower accuracy.

Material: peripheral blood mononuclear cells (PBMCs), obtained when the disease was refractory, from a patient treated with antithyroid drugs. The receptor's source is a female donor with Graves disease. Recombination connected TRBV27 to TRBJ2-7; 8 junctional bases match TRBD2. For the CDR3, the sequence is CASSLGLGTYEQYF. The bases read TGTGCCAGCAGCCTGGGACTAGGAACCTACGAGCAGTACTTC.